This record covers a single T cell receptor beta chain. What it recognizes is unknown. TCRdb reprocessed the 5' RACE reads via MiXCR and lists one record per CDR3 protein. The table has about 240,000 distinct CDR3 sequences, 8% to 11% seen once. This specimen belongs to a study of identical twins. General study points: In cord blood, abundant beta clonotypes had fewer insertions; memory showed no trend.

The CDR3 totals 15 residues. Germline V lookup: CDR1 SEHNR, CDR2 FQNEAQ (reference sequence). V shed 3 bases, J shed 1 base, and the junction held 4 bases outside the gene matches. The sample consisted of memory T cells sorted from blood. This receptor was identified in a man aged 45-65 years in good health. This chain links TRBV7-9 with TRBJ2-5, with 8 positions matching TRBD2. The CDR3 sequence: CASSFSGVLQETQYF. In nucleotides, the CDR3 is TGTGCCAGCAGCTTTAGCGGGGTTCTCCAAGAGACCCAGTACTTC.